The 18 T cell receptor beta chains below come from one sample, sequenced in a study of shared clonotypes between healthy human individuals. The data were produced by immunoSEQ multiplex PCR, yet TCRdb's version contains in-frame clones alone and is incomplete. The sample records about 1.9 million clones, 93% being singletons. As defined, naive CD8 cells were CD45RO-negative and positively selected for CCR7, with terminally differentiated effector memory CD45RA+ cells excluded. Sequencing was performed on naive CD8+ T cells from PBMCs. Receptors were obtained from a man between 18 and 35 years old in good health. Some clones in this sample may be carry-over from other donors' samples.

V and J are TRBV5-6 and TRBJ2-7; the D is unclear. The CDR3 is made up of 14 amino acids. Germline V CDR1 and CDR2: SGHDT, YYEEEE. V shed 0 bases and J shed 4 bases, with 11 bases lying between them. CDR3 DNA: TGTGCCAGCAGCTTGGGCTTAGCATATTACGAGCAGTACTTC. Translated: CASSLGLAYYEQYF.

The rearrangement joins TRBV2 to TRBJ2-7, with D tentatively TRBD2 (7 bases). CDR1 is SNHLY, CDR2 FYNNEI, per germline. The V and J ends lost 0 bases and 3 bases respectively, with 9 bases between them. CDR3 length: 14 amino acids. CDR3 protein: CASSEAGGGYEQYF. The CDR3 coding sequence is TGTGCCAGCAGTGAAGCAGGGGGGGGCTACGAGCAGTACTTC.

The chain uses TRBV11-2 and TRBJ2-1, with no clear D. CDR3 length: 11 residues. Deletions cut 5 bases from V and 16 bases from J, with 15 bases between. Germline V CDR1 and CDR2: SGHAT, FQNNGV. CDR3 region: CASSPTDTIFF. The CDR3 DNA follows: TGTGCCAGCAGCCCCACCGACACGATATTCTTC.

V is TRBV5-4 and J is TRBJ1-1; D gene ambiguous. The length of the CDR3 is 12 residues. V lost 4 bases and J 6 bases, leaving 10 bases between the germline ends. Germline-derived CDR1 and CDR2 are SGHNT and YYREEE (reference sequence). The CDR3, as DNA: TGTGCCAGCAGCGTCCTAACCGCTGAAGCTTTCTTT. This sequence encodes CASSVLTAEAFF.

This chain joins TRBV10-3 and TRBJ2-1, with unresolved D. The CDR3 contains 17 residues. Trimming removed 6 bases from V and 1 base from J, with 19 bases in between. Germline V gene data show CDR1 as ENHRY and CDR2 as SYGVKD. The CDR3 sequence is CAIREEDGLGSYNEQFF. The DNA of the CDR3 is TGTGCCATCAGAGAAGAGGACGGTCTGGGTTCCTACAATGAGCAGTTCTTC.

The chain links TRBV5-1 to TRBJ1-1; tentative D call: TRBD1 (6 bases). CDR3 length: 15 residues. Trimming stripped 3 bases from V and 7 bases from J, with 19 bases between. Per the germline V gene, CDR1 is SGHRS and CDR2 is YFSETQ. DNA for the CDR3: TGCGCCAGCAGCTGGAACAGGGAAGGAAGCGGTGAAGCTTTCTTT. Protein sequence: CASSWNREGSGEAFF.

The CDR3 here is CASSQPPLGDTQYF. The CDR3 DNA reads as TGCGCCAGCAGCCAACCCCCCCTTGGAGATACGCAGTATTTT. The chain uses TRBV4-1 and TRBJ2-3; D gene unclear. V lost 2 bases and J lost 5, with 11 bases in between. CDR1 is MGHRA and CDR2 is YSYEKL in the germline V gene. This CDR3 has 14 amino acids.

V gene TRBV29-1 combines with J gene TRBJ1-2; 10 bases line up with TRBD1. CDR3 size: 13 residues. The ends lost 7 bases at V and 6 bases at J; junction bases unmatched: 8. Germline-derived CDR1 and CDR2 are SQVTM and ANQGSEA. The CDR3 DNA reads as TGCAGCGCCCGGACAGGGGGTATCGATGGCTACACCTTC. It specifies CSARTGGIDGYTF.

J is TRBJ2-2 and V is TRBV18; 7 nucleotides match TRBD1. Germline assignment: CDR1 KGHSH and CDR2 LQKENI. The length of the CDR3 is 17 residues. V lost 1 base to trimming and J lost 4 bases; unmatched junction nucleotides: 9. The CDR3 nucleotides read TGTGCCAGCTCACCACGAGCCGACAGGGCGAGCACCGGGGAGCTGTTTTTT. This sequence encodes CASSPRADRASTGELFF.

The chain recombines TRBV4-2 with TRBJ2-1; D is ambiguous. Trimming left V 3 bases short and J 3 bases short, with 24 bases between. Looked up from germline, CDR1 is LGHNA and CDR2 is YNFKEQ. The CDR3 runs 19 residues. The CDR3 sequence: CASSHNLPHAQGHYNEQFF. The DNA for the CDR3 is TGTGCCAGCAGCCATAACCTTCCCCACGCTCAAGGGCACTACAATGAGCAGTTCTTC.

J is TRBJ1-1 and V is TRBV19, with D possibly matching TRBD1 (5 bases). The CDR3 is made up of 15 amino acids. The V gene lost 2 bases and the J gene lost 6 bases, with 16 bases spanning the gap. The germline CDR1 and CDR2 sequences are LNHDA and SQIVND (reference sequence). The DNA for the CDR3 is TGTGCCAGTAGTATATCTTCAGGGATCAACTCTGAAGCTTTCTTT. It yields the protein CASSISSGINSEAFF.

The chain has TRBV28 and TRBJ2-1, with D hard to call. CDR1 and CDR2 (germline): MDHEN, SYDVKM. CDR3 length: 15 residues. Trimming pared 2 bases from V and 0 bases from J, leaving 8 bases between. CDR3 amino acids: CASSLMAYSYNEQFF. The CDR3 DNA reads TGTGCCAGCAGTTTAATGGCCTACTCCTACAATGAGCAGTTCTTC.

The chain's CDR3 is CASSSAGPNTEAFF. CDR3 sequence (DNA): TGTGCCAGCAGTTCCGCAGGCCCGAACACTGAAGCTTTCTTT. This rearrangement joins TRBV28 to TRBJ1-1; D remains unclear. V lost 4 bases, J lost 1 base, and 10 bases lay in between. The CDR3 consists of 14 residues. CDR1 and CDR2 (germline): MDHEN, SYDVKM.

The rearrangement uses TRBV11-2 and TRBJ2-1; TRBD2 is a possible D gene (6 bases). CDR1 SGHAT and CDR2 FQNNGV come from the germline V gene. Trimming shortened V by 1 base and J by 9 bases, and 13 bases separated the two germline ends. This CDR3 has 14 residues. The CDR3 DNA reads TGTGCCAGCAGCTTAGTACCGGAGGGTGGTGAGCAGTTCTTC. Protein product: CASSLVPEGGEQFF. Drawing the rest from reference TRBV11-2 and TRBJ2-1, the complete variable domain is EAGVAQSPRYKIIEKRQSVAFWCNPISGHATLYWYQQILGQGPKLLIQFQNNGVVDDSQLPKDRFSAERLKGVDSTLKIQPAKLEDSAVYLCASSLVPEGGEQFFGPGTRLTVL.

Regarding this clone: At the DNA level, this CDR3 is encoded by other sequences in the same sample as well. The chain uses TRBV28 and TRBJ2-1; 11 bases map to TRBD1. The germline V gene has CDR1 MDHEN and CDR2 SYDVKM. J lost 7 bases, V lost 6 bases, and 8 bases had no gene match. The CDR3 consists of 15 residues. The CDR3: CASSLGQGAWNEQFF. The CDR3 DNA sequence: TGTGCCAGCAGCCTAGGACAGGGGGCATGGAATGAGCAGTTCTTC.

The chain couples TRBV5-1 to TRBJ2-1; tentative D call: TRBD2 (6 bases). Germline CDR1 is SGHRS and CDR2 is YFSETQ. Trimming removed 0 bases at V and 0 bases at J, with 13 bases between. The CDR3 is 17 amino acids. The CDR3 here is CASSLAPGDASYNEQFF. Written as DNA, the CDR3 is TGCGCCAGCAGCTTGGCCCCGGGGGACGCCTCCTACAATGAGCAGTTCTTC.

The rearrangement uses TRBV9 and TRBJ2-1; 8 positions match TRBD2. Per germline, CDR1 SGDLS and CDR2 YYNGEE. The CDR3 extends over 19 amino acids. Losses at the gene ends were 1 base for V and 7 bases for J; bases not matched to a gene: 19. The CDR3: CASSVPPGGSGALSNEQFF. CDR3 sequence (DNA): TGTGCCAGCAGCGTACCCCCTGGAGGTAGCGGGGCTCTGAGTAATGAGCAGTTCTTC.

The CDR3 DNA reads as TGTGCCAGCAGCTTGGGAGACAGGAGCCTCCAAGAGACCCAGTACTTC. This sequence encodes CASSLGDRSLQETQYF. The rearrangement links TRBV7-3 to TRBJ2-5; a weak D match, TRBD1 (6 bases). CDR3 size: 16 residues. Trimming stripped 3 bases from V and 1 base from J, with 15 bases between. From germline, CDR1 is SGHTA and CDR2 FQGTGA.